These 27 T cell receptor beta chains were all obtained from the same sample, sequenced in a study of blood T cell repertoires in COVID-19. TCRdb's table, derived via immunoSEQ multiplex PCR, lists solely in-frame clones and lacks some. Among around 280,000 clones listed, about 83% were seen once. The sample was PBMCs or T cells enriched from blood (not recorded which). These receptors were obtained from a woman aged 40 to 55 who had recovered from COVID-19.

The rearrangement joins TRBV19 to TRBJ2-6, with TRBD1 matching 7 bases. The CDR3 sequence is 15 residues long. Per germline, CDR1 LNHDA and CDR2 SQIVND (reference sequence). The V and J ends lost 5 bases and 3 bases, in that order; junction bases with no gene match: 4. DNA for the CDR3: TGTGCCAGTAGTGAGGGGGCCAGTGGGGCCAACGTCCTGACTTTC. It encodes CASSEGASGANVLTF.

This rearrangement joins TRBV11-2 to TRBJ1-3, with 11 positions matching TRBD1. CDR1 and CDR2 (germline): SGHAT, FQNNGV. The CDR3 spans 16 residues. V shed 5 bases, J shed 4 bases, and the junction held 7 bases outside the gene matches. The CDR3 here is CASSRGQGANGNTIYF. The CDR3 coding sequence is TGTGCCAGCAGCCGAGGACAGGGGGCGAACGGAAACACCATATATTTT. Combining the CDR3 with reference TRBV11-2 and TRBJ1-3 gives the whole variable domain EAGVAQSPRYKIIEKRQSVAFWCNPISGHATLYWYQQILGQGPKLLIQFQNNGVVDDSQLPKDRFSAERLKGVDSTLKIQPAKLEDSAVYLCASSRGQGANGNTIYFGEGSWLTVV.

This clone was recorded a few times. The CDR3 loop is CASSLGGQGAGGYTF. CDR3 nucleotide sequence: TGTGCCAGCAGCTTAGGGGGACAGGGTGCAGGTGGCTACACCTTC. This sequence joins TRBV7-8 and TRBJ1-2; 9 bases are a match to TRBD1. Germline loops: CDR1 SGHVS, CDR2 FQNEAQ. The CDR3 consists of 15 residues. V shed 1 base, J shed 7 bases, and the junction held 7 bases outside the gene matches.

This chain joins TRBV28 and TRBJ2-5; TRBD2 matches 9 bases. There are 16 residues in the CDR3. Germline-derived CDR1 and CDR2 are MDHEN and SYDVKM. V was pared by 6 bases and J by 2 bases, with 10 bases of the junction left unmatched. CDR3 sequence (DNA): TGTGCCAGCAGCACCGAGAAAGCGGGAGGTCAAGAGACCCAGTACTTC. Translated, it gives CASSTEKAGGQETQYF.

The chain couples TRBV6-2 or TRBV6-3 to TRBJ1-1, with D unclear. CDR3 length: 13 amino acids. The V gene lost 5 bases and the J gene lost 1 base, with 8 bases spanning the gap. From germline, CDR1 is MNHEY and CDR2 SVGEGT. The CDR3 sequence is CASSMTTNTEAFF. DNA of the CDR3: TGTGCCAGCAGTATGACAACGAACACTGAAGCTTTCTTT.

V usage is TRBV11-2 and J usage is TRBJ2-3, with 7 bases matching TRBD1. This CDR3 has 14 residues. J lost 4 bases, V lost 5 bases, and 6 bases had no gene match. Germline V gene sequence: CDR1 SGHAT, CDR2 FQNNGV. The CDR3 sequence: CASSPDRVADTQYF. The DNA for the CDR3 is TGTGCCAGCAGCCCTGACAGGGTAGCAGATACGCAGTATTTT. The full variable domain, with the rest looked up from reference TRBV11-2 and TRBJ2-3, is EAGVAQSPRYKIIEKRQSVAFWCNPISGHATLYWYQQILGQGPKLLIQFQNNGVVDDSQLPKDRFSAERLKGVDSTLKIQPAKLEDSAVYLCASSPDRVADTQYFGPGTRLTVL.

This clone was observed once. The chain couples TRBV5-4 to TRBJ1-2; perhaps TRBD1 as D (5 bases). The CDR3 spans 15 residues. With 0 bases removed from V and 4 bases from J, the gap between germline ends came to 13 bases. CDR1 and CDR2 (germline): SGHNT, YYREEE (reference sequence). CDR3 residues: CASSLEGIWAYGYTF. The CDR3 region has the DNA TGTGCCAGCAGCTTGGAGGGGATATGGGCCTATGGCTACACCTTC. Complete variable domain (other parts from reference TRBV5-4 and TRBJ1-2): ETGVTQSPTHLIKTRGQQVTLRCSSQSGHNTVSWYQQALGQGPQFIFQYYREEENGRGNFPPRFSGLQFPNYSSELNVNALELDDSALYLCASSLEGIWAYGYTFGSGTRLTVV.

As regards this clone: Other DNA sequences within the sample encode an identical CDR3. J is TRBJ1-3 and V is TRBV18, with 7 bases aligning to TRBD1. Trimming removed 3 bases from V and 3 bases from J; junction bases left unmatched: 5. The V gene's germline CDR1 is KGHSH and CDR2 LQKENI. The CDR3 is made up of 15 amino acids. The CDR3 reads CASSPDRVSGNTIYF. CDR3 bases: TGTGCCAGCTCACCCGACAGGGTCAGTGGAAACACCATATATTTT.

The V and J genes are TRBV12-3 or TRBV12-4 and TRBJ1-1; no firm D call. This CDR3 has 13 residues. V gave up 7 bases and J gave up 0 bases, with 9 bases separating them. The CDR3 loop reads CASMESVNTEAFF. DNA of the CDR3: TGTGCCAGCATGGAGAGCGTGAACACTGAAGCTTTCTTT.

V gene TRBV5-6 combines with J gene TRBJ1-1, with D possibly TRBD1 on 5 matching bases. Trimming left V 1 base short and J 4 bases short, with 14 bases between. In germline, CDR1 is SGHDT, CDR2 YYEEEE. The CDR3 spans 15 residues. DNA for the CDR3: TGTGCCAGCAGCTTGATACTCCAGGGTTTCACTGAAGCTTTCTTT. Translation: CASSLILQGFTEAFF.

V gene TRBV4-3 combines with J gene TRBJ2-3; 7 bases fit TRBD2. The CDR3 is 16 residues long. The germline V gene has CDR1 LGHNA and CDR2 YSLEER. J was trimmed by 1 base and V by 4 bases; bases with no gene match: 8. CDR3 loop: CASSPEGLAGTDTQYF. As DNA, the CDR3 is TGCGCCAGCAGCCCCGAAGGGCTAGCGGGCACAGATACGCAGTATTTT.

V gene TRBV5-4 combines with J gene TRBJ1-2; no clear D gene. In germline, CDR1 is SGHNT, CDR2 YYREEE (reference sequence). The CDR3 has 13 amino acids. V lost 3 bases to trimming and J lost 7 bases, with 13 bases between them. The CDR3 coding sequence is TGTGCCAGCAGCTCATACAGACCCGGTGGCTACACCTTC. The encoded protein is CASSSYRPGGYTF.

This clone was picked up one time. The chain combines TRBV7-2 with TRBJ1-5, with D tentatively TRBD1 (6 bases). The V gene's germline CDR1 is SGHTA and CDR2 FQGNSA. Trimming cost V 5 bases and J 4 bases, with 15 bases left between them. The length of the CDR3 is 15 residues. Here the CDR3 reads CASSPDRFENQPQHF. The CDR3 nucleotides read TGTGCCAGCAGCCCCGACAGGTTCGAGAATCAGCCCCAGCATTTT.

The rearrangement uses TRBV7-2 and TRBJ2-3; TRBD2 is a possible D gene (6 bases). V dropped 3 bases and J dropped 0 bases, with 10 bases sitting between them. Germline CDR1 is SGHTA and CDR2 is FQGNSA. The CDR3 loop spans 15 amino acids. CDR3 in DNA: TGTGCCAGCAGCTTTGTCAGCGGGAGCACAGATACGCAGTATTTT. Its translation is CASSFVSGSTDTQYF.

The chain has TRBV6-2 or TRBV6-3 and TRBJ2-3, with TRBD2 matching over 8 bases. Germline V gene lookup returns CDR1 MNHEY and CDR2 SVGEGT. The CDR3 is 14 residues long. Unmatched junction bases numbered 2, after V lost 2 bases and J lost 4 bases. CDR3 residues: CASSYGTRADTQYF. Here the CDR3 DNA reads TGTGCCAGCAGTTACGGGACTAGGGCAGATACGCAGTATTTT.

The rearrangement uses TRBV7-9 and TRBJ2-6; D not certain. The CDR3 loop spans 11 amino acids. From germline, CDR1 is SEHNR and CDR2 FQNEAQ (reference sequence). V was pared by 4 bases and J by 8 bases, with 3 bases between. DNA for the CDR3: TGTGCCAGCAGCTCAACCAACGTCCTGACTTTC. It specifies CASSSTNVLTF. The full variable domain, with the rest looked up from reference TRBV7-9 and TRBJ2-6, is DTGVSQNPRHKITKRGQNVTFRCDPISEHNRLYWYRQTLGQGPEFLTYFQNEAQLEKSRLLSDRFSAERPKGSFSTLEIQRTEQGDSAMYLCASSSTNVLTFGAGSRLTVL.

V usage is TRBV9 and J usage is TRBJ2-1; 7 nucleotides match TRBD2. The CDR3 runs to 15 residues. V trimming: 3 bases; J trimming: 2 bases; junction bases outside the gene matches: 5. The germline gives CDR1 SGDLS, CDR2 YYNGEE. This chain's CDR3 is CASSELSGAYNEQFF. CDR3 bases: TGTGCCAGCAGCGAGTTGAGCGGGGCCTACAATGAGCAGTTCTTC.

V usage is TRBV5-1 and J usage is TRBJ2-1, with 11 nucleotides matching TRBD2. J lost 2 bases, V lost 5 bases, and 9 bases had no gene match. The CDR3 has 17 residues. Germline-derived CDR1 and CDR2 are SGHRS and YFSETQ. As DNA, the CDR3 is TGCGCCAGCAGGCCAGGACTAGCGGGCCTACCCTACAATGAGCAGTTCTTC. It specifies CASRPGLAGLPYNEQFF.

V gene TRBV28 combines with J gene TRBJ1-6; D is perhaps TRBD1 (5 bases). Trimming took 8 bases from V and 9 from J, leaving 17 bases between them. The CDR3 consists of 14 residues. Germline V CDR1 and CDR2: MDHEN, SYDVKM. The CDR3 DNA follows: TGTGCCAGCGGGGCTGGGGGAGGAGGTTCACCCCTCCACTTT. It specifies CASGAGGGGSPLHF.

The rearrangement uses TRBV28 and TRBJ1-3; tentatively, D is TRBD1 (5 bases). V was cut by 6 bases and J by 2 bases, with 14 bases left in between. Germline V gives CDR1 MDHEN, CDR2 SYDVKM. The CDR3 extends over 15 amino acids. Here the CDR3 reads CASRPRLGAGNTIYF. The CDR3 bases are TGTGCCAGCAGACCGAGGTTAGGGGCTGGAAACACCATATATTTT.

The V gene is TRBV5-1, the J gene TRBJ2-7, with D perhaps matching TRBD1 (6 bases). The CDR3 is made up of 17 amino acids. Trimming took 0 bases from V and 1 from J, leaving 17 bases between them. The V gene's germline CDR1 is SGHRS and CDR2 YFSETQ. The CDR3 sequence is CASSLAPQRGGSYEQYF. DNA for the CDR3: TGCGCCAGCAGCTTGGCCCCACAAAGAGGGGGTTCCTACGAGCAGTACTTC.

The CDR3 DNA reads as TGTGCCAGTAGTACCCCTTGGGGCGGCTACACCTTC. Protein product: CASSTPWGGYTF. The chain is built from TRBV19 and TRBJ1-2, with D perhaps TRBD1 (5 bases). This CDR3 region has 12 residues. V was pared by 4 bases and J by 8 bases, with 11 bases between. The germline CDR1 and CDR2 sequences are LNHDA and SQIVND (reference sequence).

This clone was seen only once. The chain combines TRBV30 with TRBJ2-7; D perhaps matches TRBD1 (6 bases). The CDR3 contains 12 residues. The germline V gene encodes CDR1 GTSNPN and CDR2 SVGIG (reference sequence). V was clipped by 0 bases and J by 6 bases, with 9 bases between them. The CDR3 DNA reads as TGTGCCTGGAGTGTAACAGGGACCGAGCAGTACTTC. This sequence encodes CAWSVTGTEQYF.

The chain couples TRBV7-9 to TRBJ1-5; D is ambiguous. The germline V gene encodes CDR1 SEHNR and CDR2 FQNEAQ (reference sequence). This CDR3 region has 13 residues. V was cut by 5 bases and J by 3 bases, with 8 bases left in between. The CDR3 nucleotides are TGTGCCAGCAGCCGAGGCACCAATCAGCCCCAGCATTTT. It yields the protein CASSRGTNQPQHF.

This chain uses TRBV7-8 with TRBJ2-5; D not certain. Trimming took 1 base from V and 2 from J, leaving 8 bases between them. CDR1 is SGHVS and CDR2 is FQNEAQ in the germline V gene. This CDR3 is built from 14 residues. The CDR3 spells CASSLGPEQETQYF. The CDR3 DNA follows: TGTGCCAGCAGCTTAGGTCCGGAGCAAGAGACCCAGTACTTC.

The sample holds a few counts of this clone. The gene calls are TRBV5-1 and TRBJ2-2; D is uncertain. The V gene lost 4 bases and the J gene lost 7 bases, with 17 bases spanning the gap. Germline V gene lookup returns CDR1 SGHRS and CDR2 YFSETQ. This CDR3 contains 15 residues. CDR3 protein: CASSPLTPLGGELFF. CDR3 in DNA: TGCGCCAGCAGCCCCCTAACCCCTCTTGGCGGGGAGCTGTTTTTT.

The genes are TRBV6-2 or TRBV6-3 and TRBJ2-3; a possible D gene is TRBD2 (6 bases). Germline V lookup: CDR1 MNHEY, CDR2 SVGEGT. The CDR3 has 12 amino acids. V shed 6 bases and J shed 3 bases, with 7 bases lying between them. The CDR3 reads CASSGRTDTQYF. For the CDR3, the DNA is TGTGCCAGCAGCGGGAGAACAGATACGCAGTATTTT.